This T cell receptor beta chain was sequenced for a study of CD8+CD57+ T cells in acquired aplastic anemia. Across the whole study: DNA recovered from sorted CD4+ and CD8+ cells had a mean of approximately 3.2 ug. General study findings and limits: Patients and controls turned out to have roughly 29 CD8+ CDR3 sequences in common.

The CDR3 contains 14 residues. The sequenced patients had an expansion of CD8+CD57+ cells seen by flow cytometry. Each of the patients presented with severe acquired aplastic anemia. Patients had received no therapy at the time of blood sampling. Notes on this clonotype: Its specificity is not known. A much larger clone lies one base from this, so it may be a read error.

Genomic DNA, serving as template, underwent TCR beta VDJ and CDR3 profiling. TCRdb re-derived calls from the reads in MiXCR, one entry per CDR3 protein. The sample includes 120,000 or so distinct CDR3 sequences, nearly 40% of them seen just once. The V and J genes are TRBV12-3 or TRBV12-4 and TRBJ1-4; no definite D call. The specimen was sorted CD4+, CD8+, or CD8+CD57+ T cells (not recorded which) from PBMCs. This TCR came from a human donor with aplastic anemia. CDR3 DNA sequence: TGTGCCAGCAGTTTCCCGGGAGGTAATGAAAGACTGTTTTTT. Translated, it gives CASSFPGGNERLFF.